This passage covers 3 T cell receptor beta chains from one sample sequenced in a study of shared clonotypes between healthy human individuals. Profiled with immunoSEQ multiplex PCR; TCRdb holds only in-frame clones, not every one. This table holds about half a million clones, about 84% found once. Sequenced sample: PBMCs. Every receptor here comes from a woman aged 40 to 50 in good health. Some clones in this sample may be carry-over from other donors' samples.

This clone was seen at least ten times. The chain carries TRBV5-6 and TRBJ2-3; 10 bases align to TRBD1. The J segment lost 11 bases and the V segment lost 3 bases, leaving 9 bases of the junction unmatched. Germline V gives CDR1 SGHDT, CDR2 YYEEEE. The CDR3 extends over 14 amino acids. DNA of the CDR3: TGTGCCAGCAGCTCCCCGACAGGGGGCTTCGGGCAGTATTTT. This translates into CASSSPTGGFGQYF.

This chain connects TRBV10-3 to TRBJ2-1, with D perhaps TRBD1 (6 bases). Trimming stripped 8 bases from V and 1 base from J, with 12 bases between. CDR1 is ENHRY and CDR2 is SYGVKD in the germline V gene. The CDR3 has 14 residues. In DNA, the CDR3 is TGTGCCATCCACCGGGACATGTCCTACAATGAGCAGTTCTTC. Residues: CAIHRDMSYNEQFF.

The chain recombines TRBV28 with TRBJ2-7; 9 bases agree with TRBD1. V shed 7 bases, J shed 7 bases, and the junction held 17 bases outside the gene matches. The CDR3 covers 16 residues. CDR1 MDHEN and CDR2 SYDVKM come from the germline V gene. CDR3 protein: CASMSTGGLGPLEQYF. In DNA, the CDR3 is TGTGCCAGCATGTCAACAGGGGGCTTAGGGCCTCTTGAGCAGTACTTC. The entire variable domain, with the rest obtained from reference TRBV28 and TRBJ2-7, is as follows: DVKVTQSSRYLVKRTGEKVFLECVQDMDHENMFWYRQDPGLGLRLIYFSYDVKMKEKGDIPEGYSVSREKKERFSLILESASTNQTSMYLCASMSTGGLGPLEQYFGPGTRLTVT.